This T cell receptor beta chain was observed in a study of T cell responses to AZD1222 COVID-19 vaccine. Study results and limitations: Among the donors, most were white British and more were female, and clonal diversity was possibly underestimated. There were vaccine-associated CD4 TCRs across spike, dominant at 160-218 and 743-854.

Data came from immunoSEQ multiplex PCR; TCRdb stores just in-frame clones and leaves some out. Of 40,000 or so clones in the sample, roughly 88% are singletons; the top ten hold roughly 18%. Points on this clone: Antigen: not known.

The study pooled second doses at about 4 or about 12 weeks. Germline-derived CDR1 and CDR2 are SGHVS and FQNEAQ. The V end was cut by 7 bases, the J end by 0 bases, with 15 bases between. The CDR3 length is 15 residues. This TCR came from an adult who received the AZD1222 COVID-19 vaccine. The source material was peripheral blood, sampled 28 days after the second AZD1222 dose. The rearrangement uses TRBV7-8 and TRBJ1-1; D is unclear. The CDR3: CASIIRSGMNTEAFF. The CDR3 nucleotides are TGTGCCAGCATCATAAGATCAGGAATGAACACTGAAGCTTTCTTT.